This TCR beta chain was sequenced in a study of T cell responses to AZD1222 COVID-19 vaccine. Whole-study results and caveats: Seropositivity was recorded at baseline in only 6 or 7 AZD1222 recipients.

With regard to this clone: Antigen unknown.

TCRdb's copy holds only in-frame clones and misses some; the assay was immunoSEQ multiplex PCR. The sample contains 150,000 or so clones, 90% to 95% of which appear only once. CDR1 is KGHDR and CDR2 is SFDVKD in the germline V gene. V shed 5 bases and J shed 2 bases, with 6 bases lying between them. The CDR3 contains 13 residues. Specimen: peripheral blood, collected on day 0 of AZD1222 vaccination. This receptor was identified in an adult in good health. The gene calls are TRBV24-1 and TRBJ1-5; D ambiguous. This CDR3 is CATSGSGNQPQHF. CDR3 DNA: TGTGCCACCAGTGGCTCAGGCAATCAGCCCCAGCATTTT.